A selection of T cell receptor beta chains follows, all from one sample in a study of blood T cell repertoires in COVID-19. Sequencing was performed with immunoSEQ multiplex PCR; in TCRdb, only in-frame clones are kept and a portion is missing. The sample yields about 33,000 clones, 70% to 85% seen once. Sequenced material: peripheral blood. Source of these receptors: a human donor in a cohort sampled during active COVID-19. CDR3s include the opening cysteine and the closing phenylalanine or tryptophan. The D gene is left open where the match is weak. Some rows have no size entry. The others give once, few or many, or a class for an expanded clone.

j_call | v_call | clone_size | d_call | cdr3_aa | cdr3_nt
TRBJ2-7 | TRBV7-2 | . | TRBD1 | CASSETGGEYEQYF | TGTGCCAGCAGCGAGACAGGGGGCGAATACGAGCAGTACTTC
TRBJ2-1 | TRBV5-1 | . | . | CASSLGGGGIYNEQFF | TGCGCCAGCAGCTTGGGAGGCGGAGGGATCTACAATGAGCAGTTCTTC
TRBJ2-2 | TRBV12-3/TRBV12-4 | once | . | CASTSTGELFF | TGTGCCAGCACCAGCACCGGGGAGCTGTTTTTT
TRBJ2-7 | TRBV6-6 | . | TRBD2 | CASSTQRASGTYEQYF | TGTGCCAGCAGTACCCAAAGGGCTAGCGGGACCTACGAGCAGTACTTC
TRBJ2-2 | TRBV10-1 | . | TRBD1 | CASSGTGPTHLFF | TGCGCCAGCTCGGGGACAGGGCCCACCCATCTGTTTTTT
TRBJ2-7 | TRBV2 | . | . | CASSLGHRTYEQYF | TGTGCCAGCAGTCTGGGACACCGTACTTACGAGCAGTACTTC
TRBJ1-5 | TRBV28 | . | . | CASSLGAPRGPQHF | TGTGCCAGCAGTTTAGGGGCCCCGCGCGGTCCCCAGCATTTT
TRBJ1-2 | TRBV7-9 | . | TRBD1 | CASSRGTGGGGHGYTF | TGTGCCAGCAGCCGGGGGACAGGGGGCGGAGGCCATGGCTACACCTTC
TRBJ2-2 | TRBV10-2 | . | . | CASSEGAGELFF | TGCGCCAGCAGTGAAGGGGCCGGGGAGCTGTTTTTT
TRBJ2-1 | TRBV11-3 | . | . | CASSLVLGGQLLNYNEQFF | TGTGCCAGCAGCTTAGTTCTCGGAGGGCAGTTGTTAAACTATAATGAGCAGTTCTTC
TRBJ2-7 | TRBV18 | . | . | CASSPPASLYEQYF | TGTGCCAGCTCACCACCTGCCAGTTTATACGAGCAGTACTTC
TRBJ1-6 | TRBV7-8 | . | . | CASSLVDTSYSPLHF | TGTGCCAGCAGCCTGGTCGACACCTCATATTCACCCCTCCACTTT
TRBJ2-5 | TRBV11-1 | once | TRBD2 | CASSPTSGVGETQYF | TGTGCCAGCAGCCCTACTAGCGGCGTAGGGGAGACCCAGTACTTC
TRBJ1-2 | TRBV5-4 | . | TRBD1 | CASSLEAGQNYGYTF | TGTGCCAGCAGCTTGGAGGCGGGACAGAACTATGGCTACACCTTC
TRBJ2-5 | TRBV18 | . | TRBD1 | CASSQGQMETQYF | TGTGCCAGCTCACAGGGACAGATGGAGACCCAGTACTTC
TRBJ1-2 | TRBV7-8 | . | TRBD1 | CASSPGDRGVNYGYTF | TGTGCCAGCAGTCCCGGGGACAGGGGTGTTAACTATGGCTACACCTTC
TRBJ2-3 | TRBV9 | . | TRBD2 | CASSATSGHTDTQYF | TGTGCCAGCAGCGCGACTAGCGGACACACAGATACGCAGTATTTT
TRBJ1-4 | TRBV7-2 | . | TRBD1 | CASSLTGVRNEKLFF | TGTGCCAGCAGCTTAACAGGGGTTCGTAATGAAAAACTGTTTTTT
TRBJ2-1 | TRBV11-2 | . | . | CASSLPIRLDNEQFF | TGTGCCAGCAGCTTACCAATTCGACTAGACAATGAGCAGTTCTTC
TRBJ2-1 | TRBV21-1 | . | . | CASSAAGSSGGHEQFF | TGTGCCAGCAGCGCCGCTGGTTCGAGCGGGGGCCATGAGCAGTTCTTC
TRBJ1-6 | TRBV6-1 | . | TRBD1 | CASSDTGTGGVGSPLHF | TGTGCCAGCAGTGACACCGGGACAGGGGGCGTTGGTTCACCCCTCCACTTT
TRBJ2-1 | TRBV7-2 | . | TRBD2 | CASSLASLAGGPEQFF | TGTGCCAGCAGCTTAGCATCGCTAGCGGGGGGACCTGAGCAGTTCTTC
TRBJ2-3 | TRBV6-5 | . | TRBD2 | CASSKSLLAADTQYF | TGTGCCAGCAGTAAATCGCTACTAGCGGCAGATACGCAGTATTTT
TRBJ2-3 | TRBV30 | . | . | CAWSLGGDTDTQYF | TGTGCCTGGAGCTTAGGAGGGGACACAGATACGCAGTATTTT
TRBJ2-1 | TRBV29-1 | . | TRBD1 | CSAAEGTDYNEQFF | TGCAGCGCCGCTGAGGGGACAGACTACAATGAGCAGTTCTTC
TRBJ1-2 | TRBV6-1 | once | . | CASSEAHEGYGYTF | TGTGCCAGCAGTGAAGCGCACGAGGGCTATGGCTACACCTTC
TRBJ1-2 | TRBV7-8 | . | . | CASSLRRGLGYTF | TGTGCCAGCAGCTTAAGGCGGGGGCTCGGCTACACCTTC
TRBJ2-1 | TRBV7-8 | . | TRBD1 | CASSPSGTGSYNEQFF | TGTGCCAGCAGCCCATCCGGGACAGGGTCCTACAATGAGCAGTTCTTC
TRBJ2-1 | TRBV7-3 | . | TRBD1 | CASSPRGQGRNSYNEQFF | TGTGCCAGCAGCCCCAGGGGACAGGGGCGAAACTCCTACAATGAGCAGTTCTTC
TRBJ1-2 | TRBV28 | . | TRBD1 | CASGRGNYGYTF | TGTGCTAGTGGCAGGGGGAACTATGGCTACACCTTC
TRBJ1-2 | TRBV19 | . | . | CASSIVRSLNYGYTF | TGTGCCAGTAGTATAGTCAGGTCCCTCAACTATGGCTACACCTTC
TRBJ2-7 | TRBV11-3 | . | TRBD1 | CASRGQGPQQYF | TGTGCCAGCAGGGGACAGGGTCCCCAGCAGTACTTC
TRBJ1-6 | TRBV11-2 | . | TRBD1 | CASSVRTGGPTPLHF | TGTGCCAGCAGCGTACGGACAGGGGGACCGACACCCCTCCACTTT
TRBJ2-2 | TRBV5-1 | . | . | CASSLAGGANTGELFF | TGCGCCAGCAGCTTGGCCGGGGGAGCCAACACCGGGGAGCTGTTTTTT
TRBJ2-7 | TRBV7-2 | . | TRBD1 | CASSYETGGHEQYF | TGTGCCAGCAGCTATGAGACAGGGGGACACGAGCAGTACTTC
TRBJ2-2 | TRBV7-3 | . | . | CASSQKTGPGELFF | TGTGCCAGCAGCCAAAAGACAGGACCCGGGGAGCTGTTTTTT
TRBJ2-3 | TRBV29-1 | . | . | CSVRKGSSTDTQYF | TGCAGCGTGCGAAAGGGGTCGTCCACAGATACGCAGTATTTT
TRBJ2-3 | TRBV2 | . | . | CASSDREADTQYF | TGTGCCAGCAGTGACAGGGAGGCAGATACGCAGTATTTT
TRBJ1-2 | TRBV2 | . | . | CASSEFAGF | TGTGCCAGCAGTGAATTCGCGGGTTTC
TRBJ2-2 | TRBV10-2 | . | TRBD2 | CASTLAGVSGELFF | TGCGCCAGCACTCTAGCGGGGGTTTCCGGGGAGCTGTTTTTT
TRBJ1-5 | TRBV7-9 | . | TRBD1 | CASSRTGVGQPQHF | TGTGCCAGCAGCCGGACAGGGGTGGGTCAGCCCCAGCATTTT
TRBJ2-5 | TRBV6-1 | . | TRBD1 | CASSDAGRGWETQYF | TGTGCCAGCAGTGACGCCGGCAGGGGGTGGGAGACCCAGTACTTC
TRBJ2-1 | TRBV10-3 | . | TRBD2 | CALGTSEGREQFF | TGTGCCCTCGGGACTAGCGAGGGACGTGAGCAGTTCTTC
TRBJ2-3 | TRBV19 | medium-sized | TRBD2 | CASSIGSGGDDTQYF | TGTGCCAGTAGTATCGGGAGCGGGGGGGACGATACGCAGTATTTT
TRBJ2-7 | TRBV27 | few | TRBD1 | CASSFMTGYYEQYF | TGTGCCAGCAGTTTCATGACAGGGTACTACGAGCAGTACTTC
TRBJ2-1 | TRBV7-9 | . | . | CASSPPGSAYNEQFF | TGTGCCAGCAGCCCCCCAGGTTCCGCTTACAATGAGCAGTTCTTC
TRBJ1-2 | TRBV7-8 | . | . | CASSRGDIRAGYTF | TGTGCCAGCAGCCGAGGGGACATCCGGGCTGGCTACACCTTC
TRBJ2-1 | TRBV28 | . | TRBD2 | CASIRETSARNEQFF | TGTGCCAGCATTCGAGAGACTAGCGCTCGGAATGAGCAGTTCTTC
TRBJ2-2 | TRBV6-1 | few | TRBD1 | CASSGAGTGETGELFF | TGTGCCAGCAGTGGGGCCGGGACAGGGGAAACCGGGGAGCTGTTTTTT
TRBJ1-2 | TRBV28 | few | . | CASSLGGRGYGYTF | TGTGCCAGCAGTTTGGGAGGGAGGGGCTATGGCTACACCTTC
TRBJ2-7 | TRBV4-2 | . | TRBD2 | CASSQVRGGRLHEQYF | TGTGCCAGCAGCCAAGTGCGGGGGGGCCGTTTACACGAGCAGTACTTC
TRBJ2-7 | TRBV7-8 | . | . | CASSLDTGTPISYEQYF | TGTGCCAGCAGCTTAGATACCGGGACACCTATTAGCTACGAGCAGTACTTC
TRBJ2-5 | TRBV5-8 | . | TRBD2 | CASSFQTSGGETQYF | TGTGCCAGCAGCTTTCAGACTAGCGGGGGTGAGACCCAGTACTTC
TRBJ2-6 | TRBV27 | . | . | CASSPGNSGANVLTF | TGTGCCAGCAGTCCAGGGAACTCTGGGGCCAACGTCCTGACTTTC
TRBJ1-1 | TRBV6-5 | many | . | CASRLTGMNTEAFF | TGTGCCAGCAGATTGACAGGCATGAACACTGAAGCTTTCTTT